This TCR beta chain is from a study of cytotoxic CD8 clonotypes in ibrutinib-treated CLL. Study summary: Responses comprised approximately 24 partial and 2 complete; at median roughly 66 months, roughly 14 remained remitted and roughly 12 progressed.

Germline loops: CDR1 LNHDA, CDR2 SQIVND (reference sequence). Germline trimming cut 3 bases from V and 5 bases from J; bases unmatched to any gene: 2. This CDR3 is 13 amino acids long. Study results and limitations: Sampling of sustained-remission and progressing patients occurred at differing times.

Libraries were prepared by immunoSEQ multiplex PCR; TCRdb keeps only in-frame clonotypes and omits some of them. The sample consists of under 30,000 clones, approximately 57% of them appearing once. As regards this clone: Its target is not known.

The chain has TRBV19 and TRBJ2-7; 9 nucleotides line up with TRBD1. This TCR was recovered from a human donor with chronic lymphocytic leukemia. Sequencing used PBMCs, obtained before ibrutinib treatment. CDR3 loop: CASSMGTGHEQYF. DNA for the CDR3: TGTGCCAGTAGTATGGGGACAGGGCACGAGCAGTACTTC.